This TCR beta chain comes out of a study of T-cell reconstitution after alpha-beta-depleted transplantation in children (dated by TCRdb to 2015 to 2016). Regarding the study in general: T-cell immune reconstitution after TCRalphabeta/CD19-depleted allogeneic hematopoietic cell transplantation in children was quantitatively tracked in the study by means of TCR repertoire profiling.

The method was PCR. Sequencing took place on an Illumina HiSeq 2500. TCR library preparation used molecular barcoding, with unique molecular identifiers applied to normalize quantification of the TCRbeta repertoire. Through fastp at Q25 and MiXCR, TCRdb rebuilt clones from the public reads, retaining in-frame beta chains. Each CDR3 protein gets just one entry, which takes the most common genes and DNA from the rows behind it. Counted in this sample were hundreds of thousands of distinct CDR3 sequences; approximately 9% of them appeared once. The ten largest account for around 6.2% of the sample. From V the trimming removes 4 bases and from J it removes 0 bases, while the gene matches leave 10 bases of the junction unaccounted for. For CDR1 and CDR2, the germline V gene (reference sequence) lists SEHNR and FQNEAQ. The CDR3 contains 17 residues, cysteine and phenylalanine counted. The entry retains the CDR3 DNA only, 51 bases that are in frame from base 1.

This clonotype was seen a handful of times. Its antigen specificity is not known. The input lacks base qualities; no much larger clone sits a single base away. This receptor was taken from a human donor who donated a stem cell graft to a child with acute lymphoblastic leukemia. Sequences were derived from PBMCs from the stem cell graft donor, sampled from the stem cell graft. The chain employs TRBV7-9 and TRBJ2-7, with 9 central nucleotides matching TRBD1. The DNA reads TGTGCCAGCAGCTCGTTTATGGGACAGGGAAACTCCTACGAGCAGTACTTC. It translates as CASSSFMGQGNSYEQYF. Extended through the reference TRBV7-9 and TRBJ2-7 proteins, this CDR3 yields the full variable domain: DTGVSQNPRHKITKRGQNVTFRCDPISEHNRLYWYRQTLGQGPEFLTYFQNEAQLEKSRLLSDRFSAERPKGSFSTLEIQRTEQGDSAMYLCASSSFMGQGNSYEQYFGPGTRLTVT.